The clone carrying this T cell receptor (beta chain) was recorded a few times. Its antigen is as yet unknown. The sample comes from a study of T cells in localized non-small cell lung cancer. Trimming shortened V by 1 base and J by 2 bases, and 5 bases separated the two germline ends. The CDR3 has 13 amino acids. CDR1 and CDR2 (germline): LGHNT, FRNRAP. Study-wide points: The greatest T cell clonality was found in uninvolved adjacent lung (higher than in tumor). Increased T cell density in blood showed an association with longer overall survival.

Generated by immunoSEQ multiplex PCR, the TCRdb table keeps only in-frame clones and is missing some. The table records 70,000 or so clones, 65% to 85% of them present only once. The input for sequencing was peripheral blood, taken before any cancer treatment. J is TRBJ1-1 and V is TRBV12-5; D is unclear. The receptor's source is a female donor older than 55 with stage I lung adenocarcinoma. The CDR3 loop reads CASGLAVNTEAFF. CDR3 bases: TGTGCTAGTGGTTTGGCCGTCAACACTGAAGCTTTCTTT.